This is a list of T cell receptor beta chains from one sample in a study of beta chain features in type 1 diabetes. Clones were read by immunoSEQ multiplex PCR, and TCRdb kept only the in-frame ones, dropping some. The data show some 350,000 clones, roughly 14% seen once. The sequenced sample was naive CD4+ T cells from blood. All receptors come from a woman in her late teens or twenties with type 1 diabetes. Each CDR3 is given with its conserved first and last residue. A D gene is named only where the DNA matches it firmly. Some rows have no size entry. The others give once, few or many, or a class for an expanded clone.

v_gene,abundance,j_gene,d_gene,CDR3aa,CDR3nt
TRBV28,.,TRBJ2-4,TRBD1,CASSMGQLAKNIQYF,TGTGCCAGCAGCATGGGACAGCTAGCCAAAAACATTCAGTACTTC
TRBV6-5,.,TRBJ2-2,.,CASSYTHRSTGELFF,TGTGCCAGCAGTTACACCCACAGGAGCACCGGGGAGCTGTTTTTT
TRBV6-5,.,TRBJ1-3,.,CASSGQRNTIYF,TGTGCCAGCAGTGGACAGCGAAACACCATATATTTT
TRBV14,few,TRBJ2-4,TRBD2,CASSQGGRAGLIQYF,TGTGCCAGCAGCCAAGGCGGGAGGGCCGGTTTGATTCAGTACTTC
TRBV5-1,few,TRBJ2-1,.,CASSLAPDLAEQFF,TGCGCCAGCAGCTTGGCCCCGGATCTAGCGGAGCAGTTCTTC
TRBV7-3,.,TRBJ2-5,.,CASSAQPQETQYF,TGTGCCAGCAGCGCACAACCCCAAGAGACCCAGTACTTC
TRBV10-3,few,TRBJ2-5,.,CAISESNPGETQYF,TGTGCCATCAGTGAGTCGAACCCCGGGGAGACCCAGTACTTC
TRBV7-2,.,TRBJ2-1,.,CASSLVAGNYNEQFF,TGTGCCAGCAGCTTAGTTGCGGGGAACTACAATGAGCAGTTCTTC
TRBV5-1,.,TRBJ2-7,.,CASSLDTGSYEQYF,TGCGCCAGCAGCTTGGATACAGGGTCCTACGAGCAGTACTTC
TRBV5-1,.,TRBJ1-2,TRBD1,CASSLGDRGYGYTF,TGCGCCAGCAGCTTGGGTGACAGGGGGTATGGCTACACCTTC
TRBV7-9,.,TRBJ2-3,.,CASSLGTAADTQYF,TGTGCCAGCAGCTTAGGTACAGCGGCGGATACGCAGTATTTT
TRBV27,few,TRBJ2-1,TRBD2,CASRELAEYNEQFF,TGTGCCAGCAGAGAACTAGCGGAGTACAATGAGCAGTTCTTC
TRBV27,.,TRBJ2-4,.,CASSIEGQRSQYF,TGTGCCAGCAGTATAGAAGGACAGCGTAGTCAGTACTTC
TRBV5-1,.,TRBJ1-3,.,CASSRAGLNSGNTIYF,TGCGCCAGCAGCCGCGCAGGGCTCAACTCTGGAAACACCATATATTTT
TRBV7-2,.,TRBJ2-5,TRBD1,CASSPRQGQETQYF,TGTGCCAGCAGCCCCCGACAGGGGCAAGAGACCCAGTACTTC
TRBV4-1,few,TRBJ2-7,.,CASSQATGPSYEQYF,TGCGCCAGCAGCCAAGCAACAGGACCCTCCTACGAGCAGTACTTC
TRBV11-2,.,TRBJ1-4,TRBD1,CASSSSLRQGNEKLFF,TGTGCCAGCAGCTCGAGCCTTCGACAGGGTAATGAAAAACTGTTTTTT
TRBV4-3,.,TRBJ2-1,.,CASSQERSGWRYNEQFF,TGCGCCAGCAGCCAAGAGCGGTCCGGGTGGCGCTACAATGAGCAGTTCTTC
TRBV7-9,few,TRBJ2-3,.,CASRLDTQYF,TGTGCCAGCCGGTTGGATACGCAGTATTTT
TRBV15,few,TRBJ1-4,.,CATSRDNSANEKLFF,TGTGCCACCAGCAGAGACAATTCGGCTAATGAAAAACTGTTTTTT
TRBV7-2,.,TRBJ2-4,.,CASSPPGTLVAIQYF,TGTGCCAGCAGCCCCCCCGGGACACTCGTGGCCATTCAGTACTTC
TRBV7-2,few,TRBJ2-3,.,CASSPGGFSTDTQYF,TGTGCCAGCAGCCCAGGAGGGTTTAGCACAGATACGCAGTATTTT
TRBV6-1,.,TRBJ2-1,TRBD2,CASSAGTSGGSYNEQFF,TGTGCCAGCAGTGCCGGGACTAGCGGGGGCTCCTACAATGAGCAGTTCTTC
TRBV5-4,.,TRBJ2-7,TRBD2,CASTRAASGRNSYEQYF,TGTGCCAGCACCCGGGCAGCAAGCGGGAGGAACTCCTACGAGCAGTACTTC
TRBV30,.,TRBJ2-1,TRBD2,CAWSGRTRGTYNEQFF,TGTGCCTGGAGTGGTAGGACTAGAGGGACCTACAATGAGCAGTTCTTC
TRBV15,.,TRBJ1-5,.,CATSRAGGVSDQPQHF,TGTGCCACCAGCAGAGCGGGGGGGGTATCCGATCAGCCCCAGCATTTT
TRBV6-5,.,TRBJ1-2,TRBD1,CASSYWSQGGNGYTF,TGTGCCAGCAGTTACTGGTCACAGGGGGGGAATGGCTACACCTTC
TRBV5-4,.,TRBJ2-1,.,CASSARDPDEQFF,TGTGCCAGCAGCGCGCGGGACCCAGATGAGCAGTTCTTC
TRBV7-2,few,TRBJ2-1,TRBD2,CASSLGLAGGYEQFF,TGTGCCAGCAGCTTAGGCCTAGCGGGGGGGTATGAGCAGTTCTTC
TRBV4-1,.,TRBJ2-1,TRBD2,CASSHSGSVPHGEQFF,TGCGCCAGCAGCCATAGCGGGAGCGTTCCTCATGGAGAGCAGTTCTTC
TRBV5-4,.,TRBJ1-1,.,CASSLVGSMNTEAFF,TGTGCCAGCAGCTTGGTCGGGAGCATGAACACTGAAGCTTTCTTT
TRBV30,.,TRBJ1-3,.,CAWSARQGAGNTIYF,TGTGCCTGGAGTGCTCGACAAGGGGCTGGAAACACCATATATTTT
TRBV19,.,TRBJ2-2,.,CASSHTPQGSTGELFF,TGTGCCAGTTCTCATACCCCACAGGGTAGCACCGGGGAGCTGTTTTTT
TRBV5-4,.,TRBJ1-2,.,CASSLDPGDGGYTF,TGTGCCAGCAGCTTGGATCCAGGGGACGGTGGCTACACCTTC
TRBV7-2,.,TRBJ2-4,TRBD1,CASSSRSGQGNIQYF,TGTGCCAGCAGCTCCCGATCGGGACAGGGGAACATTCAGTACTTC
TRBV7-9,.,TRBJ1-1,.,CASSFGGSTEAFF,TGTGCCAGCAGCTTTGGGGGGAGCACTGAAGCTTTCTTT
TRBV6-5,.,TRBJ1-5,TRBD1,CASRPQGGWQPQHF,TGTGCCAGCAGACCACAGGGGGGTTGGCAGCCCCAGCATTTT
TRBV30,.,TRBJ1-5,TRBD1,CAWSTLDRDQPQHF,TGTGCCTGGAGTACCTTGGACAGGGACCAGCCCCAGCATTTT
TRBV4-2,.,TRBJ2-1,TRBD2,CASSLGLAGTSSYNEQFF,TGTGCCAGCAGCTTGGGACTAGCGGGAACCAGCTCCTACAATGAGCAGTTCTTC
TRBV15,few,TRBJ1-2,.,CATSTAGYGYTF,TGTGCCACCAGTACCGCGGGGTATGGCTACACCTTC
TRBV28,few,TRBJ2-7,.,CASSLFIKTTSYEQYF,TGTGCCAGCAGTTTATTCATCAAAACGACATCCTACGAGCAGTACTTC
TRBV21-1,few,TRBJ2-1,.,CASILREQGEENEQFF,TGTGCCAGCATACTGAGAGAACAGGGAGAGGAGAATGAGCAGTTCTTC
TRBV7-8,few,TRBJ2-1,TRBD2,CASSLGAGVGGEQFF,TGTGCCAGCAGCTTAGGGGCGGGAGTAGGAGGTGAGCAGTTCTTC
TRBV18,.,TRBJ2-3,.,CASSPGGQRTDTQYF,TGTGCCAGCTCACCGGGGGGACAGCGGACAGATACGCAGTATTTT
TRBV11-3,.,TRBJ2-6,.,CASVELSGANVLTF,TGTGCCAGCGTCGAGCTCTCTGGGGCCAACGTCCTGACTTTC
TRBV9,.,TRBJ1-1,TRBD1,CASSPTGTAYTEAFF,TGTGCCAGCAGCCCGACCGGGACAGCATACACTGAAGCTTTCTTT
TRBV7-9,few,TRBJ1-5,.,CASSRDTNQPQHF,TGTGCCAGCAGCCGGGACACGAATCAGCCCCAGCATTTT
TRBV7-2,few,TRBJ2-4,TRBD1,CASSTRDRGRDIQYF,TGTGCCAGCAGCACTAGGGACAGGGGGAGGGACATTCAGTACTTC
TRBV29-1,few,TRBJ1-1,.,CSVVWGVMNTEAFF,TGCAGCGTTGTCTGGGGAGTCATGAACACTGAAGCTTTCTTT
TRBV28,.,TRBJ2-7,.,CASGDPTREQYF,TGTGCCAGCGGTGACCCGACGAGGGAGCAGTACTTC
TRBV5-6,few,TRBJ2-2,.,CASSPRLLNRGELFF,TGTGCCAGCAGCCCCCGTCTCCTAAATAGAGGGGAGCTGTTTTTT
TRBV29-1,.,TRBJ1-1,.,CSSVAQVNTEAFF,TGCAGCTCCGTCGCACAGGTGAACACTGAAGCTTTCTTT
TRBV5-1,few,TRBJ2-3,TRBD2,CASSIRLAGSTDTQYF,TGCGCCAGCAGCATCCGACTAGCGGGGAGCACAGATACGCAGTATTTT